The 27 T cell receptor beta chains listed next were all sequenced from one sample in a study of shared clonotypes between healthy human individuals. Profiling relied on immunoSEQ multiplex PCR, and the TCRdb table lists in-frame clones only, not all of them. The data contain approximately 510,000 clones, approximately 79% of them singletons. Specimen: PBMCs. The source of these receptors is a woman aged 35 to 49 in good health. Some clones in this sample may be carry-over from other donors' samples.

This CDR3 is CASSFRGSPLHF. For the CDR3, the DNA is TGTGCCAGCAGTTTCAGGGGTTCACCCCTCCACTTT. The chain uses TRBV27 and TRBJ1-6, with a weak D call TRBD1 (6 bases). The V end lost 3 bases, the J end lost 9 bases, and 6 bases lay between the germline ends. Germline CDR1 MNHEY, CDR2 SMNVEV (reference sequence). This CDR3 is 12 amino acids long.

The rearrangement links TRBV27 to TRBJ2-1, with 7 nucleotides matching TRBD2. Germline values: CDR1 MNHEY, CDR2 SMNVEV (reference sequence). The CDR3 loop spans 15 amino acids. V was pared by 1 base and J by 9 bases, with 9 bases of the junction left unmatched. Here the CDR3 DNA reads TGTGCCAGCAGTTTATTTAACGGGAGGCTAACTGAGCAGTTCTTC. It codes for CASSLFNGRLTEQFF.

The rearrangement joins TRBV6-1 to TRBJ2-7, with D perhaps TRBD2 (9 bases). The CDR3 extends over 15 amino acids. V was trimmed by 4 bases and J by 10 bases, leaving 23 bases between them. Per germline, CDR1 MNHNS and CDR2 SASEGT. The CDR3 region has the DNA TGTGCCAGCAGTGGCCTCGCGGGGGGGACAGGCGATCAGTACTTC. Amino acids: CASSGLAGGTGDQYF.

The chain is built from TRBV28 and TRBJ2-5, with a possible D match to TRBD2 (6 bases). The V end lost 2 bases, the J end lost 4 bases, and 8 bases lay between the germline ends. Germline-derived CDR1 and CDR2 are MDHEN and SYDVKM. The CDR3 is 13 residues long. CDR3 sequence reads: CASSLGGSETQYF. The CDR3 DNA reads TGTGCCAGCAGTTTAGGGGGGTCAGAGACCCAGTACTTC. Full variable domain (missing parts from reference TRBV28 and TRBJ2-5): DVKVTQSSRYLVKRTGEKVFLECVQDMDHENMFWYRQDPGLGLRLIYFSYDVKMKEKGDIPEGYSVSREKKERFSLILESASTNQTSMYLCASSLGGSETQYFGPGTRLLVL.

The chain uses TRBV23-1 and TRBJ2-7, with 7 bases fitting TRBD2. TRBV23-1 is an open reading frame whose function is uncertain. The trim removed 0 bases at V and 5 bases at J, leaving 7 bases unmatched. The CDR3 sequence is 15 residues long. The CDR3 sequence is CASSQSGGVDHEQYF. The CDR3, as DNA: TGCGCCAGCAGTCAATCGGGGGGGGTTGATCACGAGCAGTACTTC.

V usage is TRBV29-1 and J usage is TRBJ2-7, with D hard to call. The CDR3 consists of 12 residues. With 5 bases removed from V and 0 bases from J, the gap between germline ends came to 8 bases. Germline loops: CDR1 SQVTM, CDR2 ANQGSEA. This chain's CDR3 is CSVRSPSYEQYF. Here the CDR3 DNA reads TGCAGCGTTCGGAGCCCCTCCTACGAGCAGTACTTC.

Details on this clone: Possible read error: a much larger clone is one base away. The chain couples TRBV28 to TRBJ1-2; D is undetermined. Germline V lookup: CDR1 MDHEN, CDR2 SYDVKM. The V and J ends lost 3 bases and 0 bases respectively, with 5 bases between them. The CDR3 is 13 amino acids. The CDR3 DNA reads as TGTGCCAGCAGTTTCGACCCTAACTATGGCTACACCTTC. Its protein is CASSFDPNYGYTF.

This chain uses TRBV4-1 with TRBJ2-1; 13 nucleotides line up with TRBD2. With V trimmed by 5 bases and J by 10 bases, 8 bases remained unmatched. This CDR3 has 15 residues. Germline V gene lookup returns CDR1 MGHRA and CDR2 YSYEKL. CDR3 sequence reads: CASSEGLAGAGEQFF. The DNA of the CDR3 is TGCGCCAGCAGCGAAGGACTAGCGGGAGCGGGGGAGCAGTTCTTC.

This sequence joins TRBV11-2 and TRBJ2-1; TRBD2 aligns across 14 bases. V shed 5 bases, J shed 15 bases, and the junction held 15 bases outside the gene matches. The length of the CDR3 is 16 residues. Germline loops: CDR1 SGHAT, CDR2 FQNNGV. CDR3 nucleotide sequence: TGTGCCAGCAGCCCCCCGGGACTAGCGGGAGCAGAACGGCGGTTCTTC. Its protein product is CASSPPGLAGAERRFF.

This clone was observed a single time. The genes are TRBV19 and TRBJ2-2; weak D call: TRBD1 (5 bases). Germline CDR1 and CDR2: LNHDA and SQIVND (reference sequence). The CDR3 length is 15 residues. Between the trimmed V and J ends, which lost 2 bases and 4 bases, there was a span of 11 bases. This chain's CDR3 is CASSIRQHSTGELFF. The CDR3 nucleotides read TGTGCCAGTAGTATAAGACAGCACAGCACCGGGGAGCTGTTTTTT.

This rearrangement joins TRBV4-3 to TRBJ2-2; unclear D gene. Germline V CDR1 and CDR2: LGHNA, YSLEER. This CDR3 region has 13 residues. Trimming removed 4 bases from V and 4 bases from J, with 7 bases in between. For the CDR3, the DNA is TGCGCCAGCAGCCGGATTGCCACCGGGGAGCTGTTTTTT. Protein sequence: CASSRIATGELFF.

This chain uses TRBV19 with TRBJ2-5, with unresolved D. CDR3 size: 14 residues. Germline V CDR1 and CDR2: LNHDA, SQIVND (reference sequence). Trimming pared 5 bases from V and 1 base from J, leaving 11 bases between. The CDR3 reads CASSLVLTQETQYF. As DNA, the CDR3 is TGTGCCAGTAGTCTAGTCTTGACCCAAGAGACCCAGTACTTC.

On this clone itself: Other DNA sequences in this specimen translate into the identical CDR3. This sequence joins TRBV7-9 and TRBJ1-5, with D uncertain. Looked up from germline, CDR1 is SEHNR and CDR2 is FQNEAQ (reference sequence). The CDR3 length is 12 residues. Trimming cost V 5 bases and J 0 bases, with 2 bases left between them. This chain's CDR3 is CASSRSNQPQHF. DNA of the CDR3: TGTGCCAGCAGCCGTAGCAATCAGCCCCAGCATTTT.

The chain joins TRBV5-4 to TRBJ2-2; D possibly uses TRBD1 or TRBD2 (6 bases each). V was pared by 3 bases and J by 7 bases, with 10 bases between. The germline gives CDR1 SGHNT, CDR2 YYREEE (reference sequence). The CDR3 totals 13 residues. CDR3 in amino acids: CASSWRGNGELFF. The CDR3 DNA sequence: TGTGCCAGCAGCTGGAGGGGGAACGGGGAGCTGTTTTTT.

Concerning this clone itself: At one end, the junction sequence differs from germline, possibly due to a read error. The same CDR3 is also encoded by other DNA sequences in this sample. The gene calls are TRBV13 and TRBJ2-7; 10 bases are shared with TRBD1. The CDR3 covers 16 residues. CDR1 is PRHDT, CDR2 FYEKMQ, per germline (reference sequence). CDR3 sequence reads: CASASPGQGTRGEQYF. CDR3 nucleotide sequence: TGCGCCAGCGCATCCCCGGGACAGGGGACCCGAGGCGAGCAGTACTTC.

V gene TRBV7-8 combines with J gene TRBJ1-4; D remains unclear. Germline values: CDR1 SGHVS, CDR2 FQNEAQ. This CDR3 contains 12 residues. With 4 bases removed from V and 0 bases from J, the gap between germline ends came to 0 bases. CDR3: CASSSTNEKLFF. CDR3 nucleotides: TGTGCCAGCAGCTCAACTAATGAAAAACTGTTTTTT.

This chain connects TRBV28 to TRBJ2-3; 7 nucleotides align to TRBD2. The CDR3 is 17 amino acids. The germline gives CDR1 MDHEN, CDR2 SYDVKM. V was clipped by 3 bases and J by 2 bases; unmatched bases: 11. CDR3 residues: CASSFAGEHYFTDTQYF. CDR3 DNA: TGTGCCAGCAGTTTTGCGGGAGAGCATTACTTCACAGATACGCAGTATTTT.

V is TRBV7-8 and J is TRBJ1-3; TRBD1 matches 9 bases. CDR3 length: 15 residues. J was trimmed by 0 bases and V by 5 bases; bases with no gene match: 2. Germline-derived CDR1 and CDR2 are SGHVS and FQNEAQ. DNA of the CDR3: TGTGCCAGCAGCGGGACAGGGACCTCTGGAAACACCATATATTTT. Its protein product is CASSGTGTSGNTIYF.

The chain recombines TRBV7-2 with TRBJ2-7; D is unclear. Germline-derived CDR1 and CDR2 are SGHTA and FQGNSA. The CDR3 has 15 amino acids. Trimming shortened V by 3 bases and J by 5 bases, and 17 bases separated the two germline ends. The CDR3 sequence is CASSLWLVDFDEQYF. CDR3 coding DNA: TGTGCCAGCAGCTTGTGGCTGGTTGACTTCGACGAGCAGTACTTC.

This clone was counted only a few times. The chain employs TRBV15 and TRBJ2-7; D might be TRBD2 (6 bases). The CDR3 length is 14 residues. The ends were cut back, 2 bases at V and 1 base at J, with 9 bases in the middle. Germline V CDR1 and CDR2: LNHNV, YYDKDF (reference sequence). The CDR3 DNA reads TGTGCCACCAGCAGAACGGGAGCATCCTACGAGCAGTACTTC. Its protein is CATSRTGASYEQYF.

This clone was counted between two and nine times. J is TRBJ2-5 and V is TRBV19; 9 bases match TRBD1. J lost 5 bases, V lost 1 base, and 8 bases had no gene match. Germline V gives CDR1 LNHDA, CDR2 SQIVND (reference sequence). There are 16 residues in the CDR3. The CDR3 loop reads CASSIGSGQGLETQYF. The CDR3 DNA sequence: TGTGCCAGTAGTATAGGGTCGGGACAGGGACTGGAGACCCAGTACTTC.

Notes on this clone: The same CDR3 can be traced to other DNA sequences in this sample. The V call is TRBV27, the J call TRBJ1-5, with a weak D call TRBD1 (5 bases). Germline CDR1 and CDR2: MNHEY and SMNVEV (reference sequence). Between the trimmed V and J ends, which lost 0 bases and 2 bases, there was a span of 11 bases. The CDR3 is made up of 16 amino acids. CDR3 sequence reads: CASSLSRQGGNQPQHF. Here the CDR3 DNA reads TGTGCCAGCAGTTTATCTAGGCAGGGCGGCAATCAGCCCCAGCATTTT.

This chain links TRBV11-2 with TRBJ1-1; D gene unclear. The CDR3 spans 13 residues. Germline V gene lookup returns CDR1 SGHAT and CDR2 FQNNGV. V dropped 3 bases and J dropped 4 bases, with 9 bases sitting between them. This chain's CDR3 is CASSFVTVTEAFF. The CDR3 region has the DNA TGTGCCAGCAGCTTTGTGACGGTCACTGAAGCTTTCTTT.

This clone has more than one count but fewer than ten. Germline is not matched at one junction end, which may reflect a read error. This chain links TRBV6-1 with TRBJ1-4; 7 bases agree with TRBD1. Germline V gene sequence: CDR1 MNHNS, CDR2 SASEGT. CDR3 length equals 13 residues. The CDR3 here is CASSEALLGQTSF. In DNA form, the CDR3 reads TGTGCCAGCAGTGAAGCGCTCTTGGGACAGACTTCTTTT.

This chain joins TRBV5-5 and TRBJ2-1, with D possibly called TRBD1 or TRBD2 (5 bases each). V gave up 2 bases and J gave up 5 bases, with 11 bases separating them. Germline CDR1 and CDR2: SGHKS and YYEKEE (reference sequence). The CDR3 spans 14 residues. The CDR3 DNA sequence: TGTGCCAGCAGCTTACGGGACCGAAACAATGAGCAGTTCTTC. This encodes CASSLRDRNNEQFF.

This clone was seen only a few times. The chain is built from TRBV6-6 and TRBJ2-2, with D possibly being TRBD2 (6 bases). V shed 6 bases and J shed 3 bases, with 14 bases lying between them. The CDR3 spans 15 residues. Germline CDR1 and CDR2: MNHNY and SVGAGI (reference sequence). Here the CDR3 DNA reads TGTGCCAGCAGGACGACTACGGGGGACACCGGGGAGCTGTTTTTT. Translating it yields CASRTTTGDTGELFF.

V is TRBV7-9 and J is TRBJ1-1; 8 nucleotides match TRBD1. This CDR3 region has 15 residues. Germline V gives CDR1 SEHNR, CDR2 FQNEAQ (reference sequence). V was clipped by 5 bases and J by 5 bases; unmatched bases: 10. CDR3 region: CASSLRTGLRTEAFF. In DNA, the CDR3 is TGTGCCAGCAGCCTCAGGACAGGGCTGCGAACTGAAGCTTTCTTT.